This T cell receptor beta chain was identified in a study of radiotherapy plus CTLA-4 blockade in lung cancer. As for the study in general: Among patients, about 17% showed objective responses, and around 30% had disease control. Findings of the study overall: Response was reportedly best predicted by early blood T cell clone dynamics, with interferon-beta. In blood, TCR clones derived from the tumor expanded after radiotherapy plus ipilimumab.

It was focal radiation plus CTLA-4 blockade with ipilimumab that patients with chemo-refractory metastatic non-small-cell lung cancer received. The assay was immunoSEQ multiplex PCR, and TCRdb's table has in-frame clones only and misses some. The sample records roughly 58,000 clones, around four fifths being singletons. Germline trimming cut 8 bases from V and 0 bases from J; bases unmatched to any gene: 2. Germline CDR1 and CDR2: MDHEN and SYDVKM. This CDR3 region has 13 residues. This clone has a single count. Its antigen is currently unknown. The source is a human donor with non-small cell lung cancer whose response to radiotherapy plus ipilimumab could not be evaluated. The specimen comprised peripheral blood, sampled from a patient treated with radiotherapy plus ipilimumab. The V and J genes are TRBV28 and TRBJ1-2, with 8 bases that match TRBD1. CDR3 amino acids: CASAQGANYGYTF. The CDR3 DNA reads as TGTGCCAGCGCACAGGGGGCTAACTATGGCTACACCTTC.